This T cell receptor (beta chain) was captured in a study of regulatory T cells in long-lasting Graves disease (dated by TCRdb to about 2021). For the wider study: Persistent Graves' disease meant more than 5 years of antithyroid drug treatment with TSH receptor autoantibodies that stayed positive. Persistent Graves' disease patients were compared with newly diagnosed Graves' disease patients by peripheral blood TCR sequencing and RNA sequencing. The study was registered as a clinical trial and conducted in China. A total of some 33 samples were covered by TCR sequencing, comprising around 13 persistent and approximately 20 newly diagnosed Graves' disease patients. In the clinical cohort, patients with persistent Graves' disease had used antithyroid drugs for an average of about 9.4 years. Study-wide conclusions, independent of this receptor: The authors noted that the small sample size was a limitation that may lower accuracy. Lower TCR Shannon entropy and fewer highly expanded clones were observed in persistent Graves' disease patients than in newly diagnosed patients, which suggested clonal expansion. A larger number of public clonotypes was shared among persistent patients (around 2,500) than among newly diagnosed patients (roughly 970). The study examined only peripheral blood because the primary lesion, thyroid tissue, could not be accessed. Only the TCR beta chain was sequenced and analyzed.

This clonotype came up many times. The clone's antigen remains unknown. It has no much larger one-base neighbor in the sample; base qualities were not kept. The sample's time point label is to be understood as: persistent/refractory GD, antithyroid drugs over 5 years with positive TRAb. For both TCR sequencing and RNA sequencing, RNA was extracted from PBMCs in TRIzol. The diagnosis of Graves' disease was made according to American Thyroid Association guidelines. Patients for the study were recruited at an endocrinology department in Xi'an, China. Each patient gave 8.5 to 9.5 milliliters of peripheral blood, collected in an EDTA anticoagulant tube. Ficoll Paque Plus density gradient separation was used to isolate PBMCs, and no further T cell sorting was done. RNA quality was checked with an Agilent 2100 Bioanalyzer and agarose gel, and concentration with a NanoDrop 2000. The receptor library was made with multiplex PCR. For sequencing, an Illumina HiSeq 4000 was employed. To build TCR beta libraries, CDR3 regions were amplified by Arm-PCR using iRepertoire HTBI primers. Gel purification was performed on PCR products prior to sequencing. The original pipeline was this. A total of 62 TRBV and some 13 TRBJ segments were identified across samples and were used for gene usage analysis of CDR3 amino acid clonotypes. Filtered high-quality paired reads were merged into contigs using COPE and FqMerger. Contigs were aligned with BLAST to IMGT TRBV, TRBD and TRBJ reference genes, and CDR3 was defined per IMGT. Any clonotype with a frequency above 0.1% was counted as a highly expanded clone. Shannon entropy served as the measure of repertoire diversity, while the Gini coefficient captured V-J evenness. Clonotypes shared by more than one individual were considered public. The raw public reads went through TCRdb reprocessing: fastp at Q25, MiXCR clone calling, in-frame beta chains kept. Every entry covers one CDR3 protein and lists the most common genes and DNA from its rows. These V and J calls originate from TCRdb's pipeline instead of the authors' own analysis. For this sample there are hundreds of thousands of distinct CDR3 sequences; about 30% appear just once. Jointly, the top ten make up 42% of the sample.

The source material was peripheral blood mononuclear cells (PBMCs), sampled when the disease was refractory, from a patient treated with antithyroid drugs. This TCR came from a female donor with Graves disease.

The CDR3 protein sequence reads: CASSLDRAEYF. The base sequence is TGTGCCAGCAGTTTGGACAGGGCGGAATACTTC. The V gene is TRBV2 and the J gene is TRBJ2-7; TRBD1 agrees with 8 junctional bases. The CDR3 runs 11 amino acids, cysteine and phenylalanine included. The entry retains the CDR3 DNA only, 33 bases that are in frame from base 1. Trimming removed 5 bases from V and 13 bases from J; the gene matches leave 7 bases unexplained. In the germline V gene, CDR1 corresponds to SNHLY and CDR2 to FYNNEI.